This T cell receptor beta chain was captured in a study of cytotoxic CD8 clonotypes in ibrutinib-treated CLL. The CDR3 is made up of 12 amino acids. CDR1 and CDR2 (germline): SGHRS, YFSETQ. V was shortened by 0 bases and J by 4 bases, with 3 bases between the two germline ends. This table comes from immunoSEQ multiplex PCR, and its TCRdb copy is limited to in-frame clones, with some not included. This table has 70,000 to 80,000 clones, over 65% appearing once. This receptor was obtained from a human donor with chronic lymphocytic leukemia. The chain links TRBV5-1 to TRBJ2-3; no firm D call. The starting material was PBMCs, obtained after 24 months of ibrutinib treatment. The CDR3 DNA sequence: TGCGCCAGCAGCTTGGATTCAGATACGCAGTATTTT. Its protein product is CASSLDSDTQYF.